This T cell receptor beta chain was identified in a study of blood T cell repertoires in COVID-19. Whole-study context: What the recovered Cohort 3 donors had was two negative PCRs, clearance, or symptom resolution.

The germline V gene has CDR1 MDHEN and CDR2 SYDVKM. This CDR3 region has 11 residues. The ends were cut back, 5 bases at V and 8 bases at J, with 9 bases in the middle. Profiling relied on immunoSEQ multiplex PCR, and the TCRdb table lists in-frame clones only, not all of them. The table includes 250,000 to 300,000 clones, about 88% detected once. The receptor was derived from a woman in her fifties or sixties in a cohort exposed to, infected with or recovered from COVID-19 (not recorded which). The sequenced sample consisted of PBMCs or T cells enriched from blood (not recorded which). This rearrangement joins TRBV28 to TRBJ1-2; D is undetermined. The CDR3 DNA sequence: TGTGCCAGCAGTCGGGTAATGGGCTACACCTTC. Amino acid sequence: CASSRVMGYTF.